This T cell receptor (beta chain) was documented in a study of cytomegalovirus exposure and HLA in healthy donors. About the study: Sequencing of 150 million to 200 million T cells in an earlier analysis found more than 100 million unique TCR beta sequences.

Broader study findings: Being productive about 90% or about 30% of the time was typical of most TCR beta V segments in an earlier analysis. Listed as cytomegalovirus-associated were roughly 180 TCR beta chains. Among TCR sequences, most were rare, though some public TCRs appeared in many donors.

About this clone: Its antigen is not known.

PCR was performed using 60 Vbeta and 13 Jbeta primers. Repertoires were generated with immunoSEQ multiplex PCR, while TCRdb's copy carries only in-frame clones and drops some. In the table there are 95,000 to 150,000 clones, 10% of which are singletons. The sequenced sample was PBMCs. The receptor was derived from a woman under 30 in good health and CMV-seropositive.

The CDR3 region has the DNA TGTGCCAGCAGTGAACGACAGGCCTCCACCACTGAAGCTTTCTTT. Translation gives CASSERQASTTEAFF. The chain carries TRBV6-1 and TRBJ1-1; weak D call: TRBD1 (6 bases). CDR1 and CDR2 (germline): MNHNS, SASEGT. Trimming took off 2 bases at V and 4 bases at J, with 14 bases between the two ends. The CDR3 runs 15 residues.